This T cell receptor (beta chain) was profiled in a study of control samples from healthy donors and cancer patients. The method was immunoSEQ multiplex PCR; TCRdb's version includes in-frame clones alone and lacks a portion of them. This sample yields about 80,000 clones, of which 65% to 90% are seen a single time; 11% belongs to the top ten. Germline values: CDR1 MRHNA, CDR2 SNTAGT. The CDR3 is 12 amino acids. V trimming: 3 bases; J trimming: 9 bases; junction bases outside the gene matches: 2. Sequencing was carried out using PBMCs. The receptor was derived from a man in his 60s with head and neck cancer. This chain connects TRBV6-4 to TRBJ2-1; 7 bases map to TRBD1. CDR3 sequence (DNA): TGTGCCAGCAGTGAAGGGGGCTTTGAGCAGTTCTTC. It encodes CASSEGGFEQFF.